A selection of T cell receptor beta chains follows, all from one sample in a study of CD8 T cells in ankylosing spondylitis. A single record per CDR3 protein comes from TCRdb applying MiXCR to the 5' RACE reads. The repertoire holds a few hundred thousand distinct CDR3 sequences, with 7.5% to 9% as singletons. What was sequenced was blood, either unsorted or a sorted T cell fraction (not recorded which). These receptors all come from a male donor with ankylosing spondylitis. The CDR3 runs from the conserved cysteine through the conserved F or W. The D gene is left open where the match is weak. Clone size, where shown, is once, few, many, or a class for clones that have expanded.

clone_size: few
j_call: TRBJ2-1
v_call: TRBV7-9
d_call: TRBD2
cdr3_aa: CASSLTASGSYEQFF
cdr3_nt: TGTGCCAGCAGCTTAACCGCTAGCGGGAGCTATGAGCAGTTCTTC

clone_size: few
j_call: TRBJ2-7
v_call: TRBV28
d_call: NA
cdr3_aa: CASSFPQLEGLDSYEQYF
cdr3_nt: TGTGCCAGCAGTTTTCCGCAGCTGGAGGGTTTGGACAGTTACGAGCAGTACTTC

clone_size: many
j_call: TRBJ2-3
v_call: TRBV9
d_call: NA
cdr3_aa: CASSVAGSDTQYF
cdr3_nt: TGTGCCAGCAGCGTTGCAGGATCAGATACGCAGTATTTT

clone_size: many
j_call: TRBJ2-1
v_call: TRBV4-2
d_call: NA
cdr3_aa: CASSHGDSYNEQFF
cdr3_nt: TGTGCCAGCAGCCATGGAGACTCCTACAATGAGCAGTTCTTC

clone_size: many
j_call: TRBJ2-1
v_call: TRBV9
d_call: NA
cdr3_aa: CASSVSGRDSYNEQFF
cdr3_nt: TGTGCCAGCAGCGTCTCCGGACGCGACTCCTACAATGAGCAGTTCTTC

clone_size: once
j_call: TRBJ2-3
v_call: TRBV18
d_call: TRBD1
cdr3_aa: CASSPTGGSSDTQYF
cdr3_nt: TGTGCCAGCTCACCAACAGGGGGATCTTCAGATACGCAGTATTTT

clone_size: few
j_call: TRBJ1-1
v_call: TRBV6-5
d_call: TRBD1
cdr3_aa: CASRLTGVIADTEAFF
cdr3_nt: TGTGCCAGCAGATTAACAGGGGTCATTGCGGACACTGAAGCTTTCTTT

clone_size: NA
j_call: TRBJ2-5
v_call: TRBV25-1
d_call: NA
cdr3_aa: CASSDYGDETQYF
cdr3_nt: TGTGCCAGCAGTGACTACGGGGACGAGACCCAGTACTTC

clone_size: many
j_call: TRBJ2-3
v_call: TRBV6-2/TRBV6-3
d_call: TRBD2
cdr3_aa: CASTDPGLAGADTQYF
cdr3_nt: TGTGCCAGCACTGACCCTGGACTAGCGGGAGCAGATACGCAGTATTTT

clone_size: few
j_call: TRBJ2-1
v_call: TRBV7-2
d_call: NA
cdr3_aa: CASSLMTSGSYNEQFF
cdr3_nt: TGTGCCAGCAGCTTAATGACTAGTGGGTCCTACAATGAGCAGTTCTTC

clone_size: many
j_call: TRBJ1-2
v_call: TRBV7-9
d_call: TRBD1
cdr3_aa: CASSLEARGRGYTF
cdr3_nt: TGTGCCAGCAGCTTAGAGGCCAGGGGGCGCGGCTACACCTTC

clone_size: few
j_call: TRBJ2-7
v_call: TRBV4-1
d_call: TRBD2
cdr3_aa: CASSQSGLAGGLEQYF
cdr3_nt: TGCGCCAGCAGCCAATCTGGACTAGCGGGTGGACTCGAGCAGTACTTC

clone_size: many
j_call: TRBJ2-7
v_call: TRBV5-5
d_call: NA
cdr3_aa: CASSSRADRRNYEQYF
cdr3_nt: TGTGCCAGCAGCTCACGTGCGGACAGAAGGAACTACGAGCAGTACTTC

clone_size: many
j_call: TRBJ2-7
v_call: TRBV28
d_call: NA
cdr3_aa: CASVTGVTSDEQYF
cdr3_nt: TGTGCCAGCGTGACTGGCGTTACAAGCGACGAGCAGTACTTC

clone_size: few
j_call: TRBJ2-5
v_call: TRBV18
d_call: NA
cdr3_aa: CASSPGLGETQYF
cdr3_nt: TGTGCCAGCTCACCCGGGCTGGGGGAGACCCAGTACTTC

clone_size: few
j_call: TRBJ2-3
v_call: TRBV12-3/TRBV12-4
d_call: NA
cdr3_aa: CASSTMDFSTDTQYF
cdr3_nt: TGTGCCAGCAGTACCATGGATTTTAGCACAGATACGCAGTATTTT

clone_size: few
j_call: TRBJ2-5
v_call: TRBV7-9
d_call: TRBD1
cdr3_aa: CASSLGTGVEATQYF
cdr3_nt: TGTGCCAGCAGCTTAGGGACAGGGGTAGAAGCGACCCAGTACTTC

clone_size: NA
j_call: TRBJ2-7
v_call: TRBV19
d_call: TRBD1
cdr3_aa: CASSLRGGQETYEQYF
cdr3_nt: TGTGCCAGTAGCCTAAGAGGGGGACAGGAGACCTACGAGCAGTACTTC

clone_size: NA
j_call: TRBJ1-2
v_call: TRBV4-3
d_call: NA
cdr3_aa: CASSQRRGGNYGYTF
cdr3_nt: TGCGCCAGCAGCCAACGACGCGGGGGGAACTATGGCTACACCTTC

clone_size: many
j_call: TRBJ1-5
v_call: TRBV4-2
d_call: NA
cdr3_aa: CASSQEWDPNQPQHF
cdr3_nt: TGTGCCAGCAGCCAAGAATGGGACCCCAATCAGCCCCAGCATTTT

clone_size: few
j_call: TRBJ2-5
v_call: TRBV4-3
d_call: TRBD2
cdr3_aa: CASSQWTSGSQETQYF
cdr3_nt: TGCGCCAGCAGCCAATGGACTAGCGGGAGTCAAGAGACCCAGTACTTC

clone_size: few
j_call: TRBJ2-3
v_call: TRBV7-9
d_call: TRBD2
cdr3_aa: CASSFPYDSGSADTQYF
cdr3_nt: TGTGCCAGCAGCTTCCCCTATGATAGCGGGAGCGCAGATACGCAGTATTTT

clone_size: many
j_call: TRBJ2-7
v_call: TRBV12-3/TRBV12-4
d_call: NA
cdr3_aa: CASSPGTPGREQYF
cdr3_nt: TGTGCCAGCAGTCCCGGGACCCCCGGTCGAGAGCAGTACTTC

clone_size: few
j_call: TRBJ2-7
v_call: TRBV7-3
d_call: NA
cdr3_aa: CASSPTLGAEQYF
cdr3_nt: TGTGCCAGCAGCCCGACCCTCGGAGCCGAGCAGTACTTC

clone_size: NA
j_call: TRBJ2-6
v_call: TRBV20-1
d_call: NA
cdr3_aa: CSASTSGANVLTF
cdr3_nt: TGCAGTGCTAGTACGAGTGGGGCCAACGTCCTGACTTTC

clone_size: NA
j_call: TRBJ2-7
v_call: TRBV30
d_call: NA
cdr3_aa: CAWSLRAEQYF
cdr3_nt: TGTGCCTGGAGCCTCCGGGCCGAGCAGTACTTC

clone_size: few
j_call: TRBJ2-1
v_call: TRBV5-1
d_call: NA
cdr3_aa: CASSLRGQRSSYNEQFF
cdr3_nt: TGCGCCAGCAGCTTGCGGGGGCAACGGAGCTCCTACAATGAGCAGTTCTTC

clone_size: few
j_call: TRBJ2-1
v_call: TRBV5-4
d_call: NA
cdr3_aa: CASSFAGPRLNEQFF
cdr3_nt: TGTGCCAGCAGCTTCGCAGGGCCGCGGCTCAATGAGCAGTTCTTC

clone_size: NA
j_call: TRBJ1-2
v_call: TRBV28
d_call: NA
cdr3_aa: CASSLYYGRAYGHTF
cdr3_nt: TGTGCCAGCAGTTTGTATTACGGGAGGGCGTATGGTCACACCTTC

clone_size: NA
j_call: TRBJ1-4
v_call: TRBV7-8
d_call: NA
cdr3_aa: CASSLVGGRGEKLFF
cdr3_nt: TGTGCCAGCAGCTTAGTGGGTGGAAGAGGGGAAAAACTGTTTTTT

clone_size: many
j_call: TRBJ2-1
v_call: TRBV7-2
d_call: TRBD1
cdr3_aa: CASSRYRTGVFNEQFF
cdr3_nt: TGTGCCAGCAGCCGATATCGGACAGGGGTATTCAATGAGCAGTTCTTC

clone_size: few
j_call: TRBJ2-2
v_call: TRBV9
d_call: NA
cdr3_aa: CASSDFLRDSNTGELFF
cdr3_nt: TGTGCCAGCAGCGATTTTCTCCGGGACTCGAACACCGGGGAGCTGTTTTTT

clone_size: NA
j_call: TRBJ2-4
v_call: TRBV4-1
d_call: TRBD2
cdr3_aa: CASSQESRGLATSLAKNIQYF
cdr3_nt: TGCGCCAGCAGCCAAGAATCGAGGGGACTAGCGACGTCACTAGCCAAAAACATTCAGTACTTC

clone_size: many
j_call: TRBJ2-7
v_call: TRBV10-3
d_call: NA
cdr3_aa: CAISESALDQYF
cdr3_nt: TGTGCCATCAGTGAGTCGGCCCTAGATCAGTACTTC

clone_size: many
j_call: TRBJ1-1
v_call: TRBV20-1
d_call: NA
cdr3_aa: CSATAPHAEAFF
cdr3_nt: TGCAGTGCTACGGCCCCGCACGCAGAAGCTTTCTTT

clone_size: many
j_call: TRBJ2-5
v_call: TRBV25-1
d_call: NA
cdr3_aa: CASSEWGEVQETQYF
cdr3_nt: TGTGCCAGCAGTGAATGGGGTGAGGTGCAGGAGACCCAGTACTTC

clone_size: NA
j_call: TRBJ2-2
v_call: TRBV4-1
d_call: NA
cdr3_aa: CASSQWRGNTGELFF
cdr3_nt: TGCGCCAGCAGCCAATGGAGGGGGAACACCGGGGAGCTGTTTTTT

clone_size: NA
j_call: TRBJ2-1
v_call: TRBV14
d_call: NA
cdr3_aa: CASSQDLGEPSGNEQFF
cdr3_nt: TGTGCCAGCAGCCAAGATCTCGGGGAACCCTCCGGCAATGAGCAGTTCTTC

clone_size: few
j_call: TRBJ1-5
v_call: TRBV27
d_call: NA
cdr3_aa: CASSTSDNQPQHF
cdr3_nt: TGTGCCAGCAGTACATCGGACAATCAGCCCCAGCATTTT

clone_size: NA
j_call: TRBJ2-7
v_call: TRBV5-1
d_call: TRBD2
cdr3_aa: CASSELAGGNEQYF
cdr3_nt: TGCGCCAGCAGCGAGCTAGCGGGAGGTAATGAGCAGTACTTC

clone_size: NA
j_call: TRBJ2-3
v_call: TRBV6-5
d_call: NA
cdr3_aa: CASSYLKGPHSTDTQYF
cdr3_nt: TGTGCCAGCAGTTACCTTAAGGGACCCCATAGCACAGATACGCAGTATTTT

clone_size: many
j_call: TRBJ2-7
v_call: TRBV6-2/TRBV6-3
d_call: TRBD2
cdr3_aa: CASRFSGNSYEQYF
cdr3_nt: TGTGCCAGCAGATTTAGCGGGAACTCCTACGAGCAGTACTTC